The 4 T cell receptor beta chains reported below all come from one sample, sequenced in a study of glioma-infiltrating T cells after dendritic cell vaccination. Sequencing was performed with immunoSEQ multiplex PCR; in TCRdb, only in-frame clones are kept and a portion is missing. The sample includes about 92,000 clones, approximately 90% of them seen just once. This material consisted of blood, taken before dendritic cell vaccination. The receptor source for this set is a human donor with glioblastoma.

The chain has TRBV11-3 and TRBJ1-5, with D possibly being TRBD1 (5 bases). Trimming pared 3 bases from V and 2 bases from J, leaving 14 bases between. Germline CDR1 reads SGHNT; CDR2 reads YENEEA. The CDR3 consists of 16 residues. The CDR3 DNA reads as TGTGCCAGCAGCTTTGGAAGGGGCCCATGCAATCAGCCCCAGCATTTT. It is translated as CASSFGRGPCNQPQHF. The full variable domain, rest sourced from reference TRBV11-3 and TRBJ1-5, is EAGVVQSPRYKIIEKKQPVAFWCNPISGHNTLYWYLQNLGQGPELLIRYENEEAVDDSQLPKDRFSAERLKGVDSTLKIQPAELGDSAVYLCASSFGRGPCNQPQHFGDGTRLSIL.

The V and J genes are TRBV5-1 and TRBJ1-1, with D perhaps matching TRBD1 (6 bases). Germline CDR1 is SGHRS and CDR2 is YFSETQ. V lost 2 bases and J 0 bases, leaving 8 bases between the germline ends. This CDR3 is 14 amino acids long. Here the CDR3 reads CASSFRGMNTEAFF. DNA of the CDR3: TGCGCCAGCAGCTTTAGGGGGATGAACACTGAAGCTTTCTTT.

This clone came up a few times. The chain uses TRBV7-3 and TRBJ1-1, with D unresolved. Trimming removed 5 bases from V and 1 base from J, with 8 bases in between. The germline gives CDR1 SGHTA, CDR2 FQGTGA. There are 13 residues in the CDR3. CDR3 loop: CASSPNWNTEAFF. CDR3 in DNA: TGTGCCAGCAGCCCCAATTGGAACACTGAAGCTTTCTTT.

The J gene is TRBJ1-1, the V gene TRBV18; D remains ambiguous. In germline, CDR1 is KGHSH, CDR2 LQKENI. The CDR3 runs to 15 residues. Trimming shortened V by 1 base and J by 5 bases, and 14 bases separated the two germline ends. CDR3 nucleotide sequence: TGTGCCAGCTCACCACAGAACATCGGGAATACTGAAGCTTTCTTT. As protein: CASSPQNIGNTEAFF.